Listed here are 21 T cell receptor beta chains from one sample, sequenced in a study of cytomegalovirus exposure and HLA in healthy donors. The PCR made use of 60 Vbeta and 13 Jbeta primers. Sequencing used immunoSEQ multiplex PCR; TCRdb keeps in-frame clones, though not all of them. The sample holds some 100,000 clones; roughly 80% are singletons and the top ten take approximately 7.7%. Sequencing was carried out using PBMCs. All receptors derive from a woman aged 45-60 years in good health and CMV-seropositive.

The rearrangement uses TRBV4-2 and TRBJ2-5; the match to TRBD2 covers 13 bases. The CDR3 runs 16 residues. From germline, CDR1 is LGHNA and CDR2 YNFKEQ. The V gene end was trimmed by 4 bases and the J gene end by 2 bases; junction bases not matched to a gene: 4. The CDR3 reads CASSLGLAGPQETQYF. CDR3 in DNA: TGTGCCAGCAGCCTGGGACTAGCGGGGCCTCAAGAGACCCAGTACTTC.

This clone was seen only a few times. CDR3 region: CASSVSGYPYEQYF. The CDR3 bases are TGTGCCAGCAGCGTGAGCGGTTATCCGTACGAGCAGTACTTC. This chain connects TRBV9 to TRBJ2-7; D possibly corresponds to TRBD2 (5 bases). Trimming left V 2 bases short and J 4 bases short, with 13 bases between. The CDR3 loop spans 14 amino acids. Germline V gene lookup returns CDR1 SGDLS and CDR2 YYNGEE.

This clone was counted a single time. The J gene is TRBJ2-7, the V gene TRBV7-7; maybe TRBD2 (6 bases). The CDR3 length is 15 residues. The germline CDR1 and CDR2 sequences are SSHAT and FNYEAQ (reference sequence). DNA for the CDR3: TGTGCTAGCGCCGAGGGCGGGGATCTCTCCTACGAGCAGTACTTC. Translated: CASAEGGDLSYEQYF.

V is TRBV5-6 and J is TRBJ2-1, with D unclear. The V end was cut by 2 bases, the J end by 4 bases, with 10 bases between. The V gene's germline CDR1 is SGHDT and CDR2 YYEEEE. The CDR3 covers 14 residues. CDR3 protein: CASSFVSLYNEQFF. The CDR3 DNA sequence: TGTGCCAGCAGCTTTGTCAGTTTATACAATGAGCAGTTCTTC. The full variable domain, its missing parts supplied by reference TRBV5-6 and TRBJ2-1, is DAGVTQSPTHLIKTRGQQVTLRCSPKSGHDTVSWYQQALGQGPQFIFQYYEEEERQRGNFPDRFSGHQFPNYSSELNVNALLLGDSALYLCASSFVSLYNEQFFGPGTRLTVL.

This clone was detected a few times. The chain employs TRBV4-3 and TRBJ2-1, with TRBD2 matching over 7 bases. After removal of 0 bases from V and 7 bases from J, the junction contained 15 bases not matched to a gene. Germline assignment: CDR1 LGHNA and CDR2 YSLEER. The CDR3 contains 18 residues. CDR3 coding DNA: TGCGCCAGCAGCCAAGATCGGGGGAGTGCTAGCGGCTCAAATGAGCAGTTCTTC. Translation: CASSQDRGSASGSNEQFF.

V is TRBV11-2 and J is TRBJ2-3; possibly TRBD1 for D (6 bases). The CDR3 has 15 residues. Per germline, CDR1 SGHAT and CDR2 FQNNGV. Trimming took off 1 base at V and 2 bases at J, with 10 bases between the two ends. In DNA, the CDR3 is TGTGCCAGCAGCTTAGCTGGGGGCACCACAGATACGCAGTATTTT. It codes for CASSLAGGTTDTQYF.

This clone turned up a few times. This rearrangement joins TRBV14 to TRBJ2-1; D is ambiguous. The V end was cut by 0 bases, the J end by 7 bases, with 13 bases between. The CDR3 sequence is 15 residues long. Germline V CDR1 and CDR2: SGHDN, FVKESK. This chain's CDR3 is CASSQDIARWNEQFF. The CDR3 nucleotides read TGTGCCAGCAGCCAAGACATAGCTAGGTGGAATGAGCAGTTCTTC.

This chain links TRBV7-3 with TRBJ2-5; 15 positions match TRBD2. The CDR3 is 16 residues long. V was pared by 5 bases and J by 2 bases, with 3 bases of the junction left unmatched. Germline assignment: CDR1 SGHTA and CDR2 FQGTGA. CDR3 in amino acids: CASSQGLAGGQETQYF. CDR3 sequence (DNA): TGTGCCAGCAGCCAAGGACTAGCGGGGGGGCAAGAGACCCAGTACTTC.

This chain links TRBV7-9 with TRBJ2-3; 7 nucleotides match TRBD2. CDR3 length equals 15 residues. V shed 0 bases and J 3 bases; nucleotides not matched to a gene: 3. The germline V gene encodes CDR1 SEHNR and CDR2 FQNEAQ (reference sequence). CDR3: CASSLAGGPTDTQYF. The CDR3 DNA is TGTGCCAGCAGCTTAGCGGGAGGGCCGACAGATACGCAGTATTTT.

V gene TRBV7-6 combines with J gene TRBJ2-2; D unresolved. Trimming shortened V by 5 bases and J by 4 bases, and 11 bases separated the two germline ends. Germline loops: CDR1 SGHVS, CDR2 FNYEAQ. There are 14 residues in the CDR3. CDR3 nucleotide sequence: TGTGCCAGCAGCCTACCATCTCCCACCGGGGAGCTGTTTTTT. This encodes CASSLPSPTGELFF.

The rearrangement joins TRBV11-2 to TRBJ2-7, with TRBD2 matching over 9 bases. Germline V gene lookup returns CDR1 SGHAT and CDR2 FQNNGV. The CDR3 contains 14 residues. After removal of 5 bases from V and 4 bases from J, the junction contained 6 bases not matched to a gene. The CDR3: CASSQLAGRYEQYF. DNA of the CDR3: TGTGCCAGCAGCCAACTAGCGGGCAGATACGAGCAGTACTTC.

The table lists this clone with a few counts. Written as DNA, the CDR3 is TGTGCCAGCAGCTTCAGGGTTAGTGGTTCACCCCTCCACTTT. Its protein product is CASSFRVSGSPLHF. The gene calls are TRBV5-4 and TRBJ1-6, with D maybe TRBD1 (5 bases). This CDR3 has 14 residues. The V and J ends lost 2 bases and 9 bases respectively, with 12 bases between them. Germline V CDR1 and CDR2: SGHNT, YYREEE (reference sequence).

This chain links TRBV28 with TRBJ1-3, with D perhaps matching TRBD1 (5 bases). This CDR3 region has 16 residues. CDR1 MDHEN and CDR2 SYDVKM come from the germline V gene. Deletions cut 3 bases from V and 4 bases from J, with 16 bases between. The CDR3 region has the DNA TGTGCCAGCAGTTTGCCCTCAGGGCTGGTGGGAAACACCATATATTTT. It encodes CASSLPSGLVGNTIYF. Looking up the rest from reference TRBV28 and TRBJ1-3 gives the full variable domain: DVKVTQSSRYLVKRTGEKVFLECVQDMDHENMFWYRQDPGLGLRLIYFSYDVKMKEKGDIPEGYSVSREKKERFSLILESASTNQTSMYLCASSLPSGLVGNTIYFGEGSWLTVV.

This chain joins TRBV10-3 and TRBJ2-3, with D perhaps matching TRBD2 (6 bases). There are 15 residues in the CDR3. Trimming pared 0 bases from V and 5 bases from J, leaving 12 bases between. In germline, CDR1 is ENHRY, CDR2 SYGVKD. The CDR3, as DNA: TGTGCCATCAGTGAGTCTGTTCGGGAGATAGATACGCAGTATTTT. This translates into CAISESVREIDTQYF.

The genes are TRBV6-1 and TRBJ2-7; the D gene is possibly TRBD2 (5 bases). The CDR3 is 14 residues long. Trimming took 2 bases from V and 0 from J, leaving 8 bases between them. Germline loops: CDR1 MNHNS, CDR2 SASEGT. DNA for the CDR3: TGTGCCAGCAGTGAAATAGGGAGCTCCTACGAGCAGTACTTC. Its protein is CASSEIGSSYEQYF.

V and J are TRBV7-9 and TRBJ1-3, with D tentatively TRBD1 (6 bases). Germline CDR1 reads SEHNR; CDR2 reads FQNEAQ (reference sequence). The CDR3 has 17 residues. The V end was cut by 2 bases, the J end by 0 bases, with 14 bases between. The CDR3 is CASSLPLDRVSGNTIYF. The CDR3, as DNA: TGTGCCAGCAGCTTACCCTTGGACAGAGTCTCTGGAAACACCATATATTTT. Filled out from reference TRBV7-9 and TRBJ1-3, the complete variable domain reads DTGVSQNPRHKITKRGQNVTFRCDPISEHNRLYWYRQTLGQGPEFLTYFQNEAQLEKSRLLSDRFSAERPKGSFSTLEIQRTEQGDSAMYLCASSLPLDRVSGNTIYFGEGSWLTVV.

The chain uses TRBV6-4 and TRBJ2-2; the match to TRBD2 covers 9 bases. The CDR3 is made up of 19 amino acids. The V segment lost 2 bases and the J segment 5 bases; nucleotides outside the gene matches: 15. Germline V CDR1 and CDR2: MRHNA, SNTAGT. The CDR3 is CASSDQGGGVSGQTGELFF. CDR3 in DNA: TGTGCCAGCAGTGACCAGGGCGGGGGGGTCTCGGGTCAGACCGGGGAGCTGTTTTTT.

This clone was seen a handful of times. The rearrangement links TRBV5-1 to TRBJ2-7; maybe TRBD1 (5 bases). V lost 1 base and J lost 3, with 8 bases in between. The CDR3 sequence is 13 residues long. Germline CDR1 is SGHRS and CDR2 is YFSETQ. The CDR3 loop reads CASSLLTDYEQYF. CDR3 in DNA: TGCGCCAGCAGCTTGTTGACAGACTACGAGCAGTACTTC.

This clone was detected once. The chain has TRBV9 and TRBJ1-1; a weak D match, TRBD1 (6 bases). The V gene lost 3 bases and the J gene lost 5 bases, with 11 bases spanning the gap. Germline values: CDR1 SGDLS, CDR2 YYNGEE. CDR3 length: 13 residues. The CDR3 is CASSGQQGTEAFF. The CDR3 DNA sequence: TGTGCCAGCAGCGGCCAACAGGGTACTGAAGCTTTCTTT. The complete variable domain, with remaining parts taken from reference TRBV9 and TRBJ1-1, reads DSGVTQTPKHLITATGQRVTLRCSPRSGDLSVYWYQQSLDQGLQFLIQYYNGEERAKGNILERFSAQQFPDLHSELNLSSLELGDSALYFCASSGQQGTEAFFGQGTRLTVV.

The chain recombines TRBV4-3 with TRBJ2-3, with D perhaps TRBD2 (5 bases). Trimming took 7 bases from V and 1 from J, leaving 18 bases between them. Germline CDR1 LGHNA, CDR2 YSLEER. This CDR3 has 16 residues. The CDR3 reads CASKGGPNSCTDTQYF. The CDR3 coding sequence is TGCGCCAGCAAGGGCGGGCCGAACTCTTGCACAGATACGCAGTATTTT.

This clone occurred once. The V gene is TRBV4-3, the J gene TRBJ2-5; maybe TRBD1 (7 bases). The DNA end favors TRBJ2-7, so the J call may be wrong. Germline V gene lookup returns CDR1 LGHNA and CDR2 YSLEER. The CDR3 covers 16 residues. In DNA, the CDR3 is TGCGCCAGCAGCCAAGTTGGAGGGGGCGCTTCCTACGAGCAGTACTTC. Translation: CASSQVGGGASYEQYF.